The 7 T cell receptor beta chains given below trace back to one sample, sequenced in a study of blood T cell repertoires in COVID-19 (dated by TCRdb to 2019 to 2021). Library generation was performed with the immunoSEQ multiplex PCR assay. Entries here come from immuneACCESS through TCRdb and include only in-frame sequences with V and J called. Some clones fail to appear in such tables; in the studies checked, an unresolved V gene covers under half of the shortfall, and the cause of the remainder is unknown. Across this sample there are about 150,000 clones, with approximately 83% seen only once. The ten largest clones represent about 12% of the sample. The sample comprised peripheral blood. The origin of the receptors is a woman in her sixties or seventies with COVID-19, enrolled during active disease.

This clone was picked up a small number of times. The chain employs TRBV18 and TRBJ2-7, with 7 nucleotides matching TRBD1. Germline V gene lookup returns CDR1 KGHSH and CDR2 LQKENI. The J segment lost 0 bases and the V segment lost 3 bases, leaving 8 bases of the junction unmatched. The CDR3 extends over 16 amino acids. The CDR3 coding sequence is TGTGCCAGCTCACCTGGATTGACAGGGCGCTCCTACGAGCAGTACTTC. Translated: CASSPGLTGRSYEQYF.

The V call is TRBV19, the J call TRBJ2-1; D ambiguous. This CDR3 is built from 11 residues. Trimming pared 4 bases from V and 10 bases from J, leaving 8 bases between. The germline CDR1 and CDR2 sequences are LNHDA and SQIVND (reference sequence). CDR3 sequence (DNA): TGTGCCAGTAGTAAATGGGCCGAGCAGTTCTTC. Its protein is CASSKWAEQFF.

This sequence joins TRBV10-2 and TRBJ2-1; TRBD1 might be the D (6 bases). V was cut by 5 bases and J by 4 bases, with 9 bases left in between. Germline V lookup: CDR1 WSHSY, CDR2 SAAADI. The CDR3 covers 13 residues. As DNA, the CDR3 is TGCGCCAGCAGTTGGCAGGGGTACAATGAGCAGTTCTTC. Its protein is CASSWQGYNEQFF.

This sequence joins TRBV11-3 and TRBJ2-1; possibly TRBD2 for D (6 bases). The CDR3 runs to 14 residues. CDR1 is SGHNT, CDR2 YENEEA, per germline. V was trimmed by 1 base and J by 9 bases, leaving 13 bases between them. The CDR3 nucleotides are TGTGCCAGCAGCTTAGTTGGGGGAGGCACTGAGCAGTTCTTC. As protein: CASSLVGGGTEQFF.

The rearrangement links TRBV6-2 or TRBV6-3 to TRBJ1-2; D is unclear. V lost 4 bases and J lost 2, with 5 bases in between. This CDR3 comprises 12 residues. Germline V CDR1 and CDR2: MNHEY, SVGEGT. CDR3 in DNA: TGTGCCAGCAGTTGGGCGAACTATGGCTACACCTTC. Residues: CASSWANYGYTF.

The table lists this clone with a few counts. The rearrangement links TRBV9 to TRBJ1-2; the match to TRBD1 covers 8 bases. Trimming cost V 4 bases and J 5 bases; bases outside gene matches: 7. This CDR3 is 14 amino acids long. Germline V gives CDR1 SGDLS, CDR2 YYNGEE. The CDR3 protein is CASSSDRAGYGYTF. DNA of the CDR3: TGTGCCAGCAGCTCGGACAGGGCGGGTTATGGCTACACCTTC.

V is TRBV7-9 and J is TRBJ1-6; 7 positions match TRBD1. V lost 4 bases to trimming and J lost 7 bases; unmatched junction nucleotides: 7. Per germline, CDR1 SEHNR and CDR2 FQNEAQ (reference sequence). The CDR3 has 15 residues. The chain's CDR3 is CASSYGQDRNSPLHF. In DNA, the CDR3 is TGTGCCAGCAGCTATGGACAGGATAGGAATTCACCCCTCCACTTT.